What follows are 12 T cell receptor beta chains derived from one specimen sequenced in a study of molecular identifiers for immune sequencing clone quantification (dated by TCRdb to the late 2010s). Library construction relied on PCR. Sequencing used a NextSeq 500. TCRdb reran the public reads through fastp at Q25 and MiXCR, keeping productive beta chains. Each record represents a unique CDR3 protein, reported with the most common genes and DNA among its rows. This sample lists over 550,000 distinct CDR3 sequences; roughly 27% were detected once. The ten largest clones represent 0.78% of the sample. Material: naive CD8+ T cells from blood, with Jurkat cell RNA spiked in. The sample's cell subset or site label is to be understood as: FACS-sorted CD8+CD4-CCR7+CD45RA+ naive T cells. The receptor source for this set is a human donor in good health. Some libraries in this study had Jurkat cell RNA spiked in.

Regarding this clonotype: A read error is possible here, since a much larger clone lies one base away. The chain uses TRBV4-3 and TRBJ1-3, with 10 bases that match TRBD1. In germline, CDR1 is LGHNA, CDR2 YSLEER. With 4 bases clipped from V and 4 bases from J, the junction kept 7 bases outside the gene matches. This CDR3 region has 16 residues. For the CDR3, the DNA is TGCGCCAGCAGCCGAACCGGGACAGGGGACGGAAACACCATATATTTT. It specifies CASSRTGTGDGNTIYF.

Regarding this clonotype: This clone may be a read error of a much larger clone one base away. This chain connects TRBV20-1 to TRBJ1-1; 10 bases map to TRBD1. The CDR3 has 16 amino acids. CDR1 and CDR2 from the germline V gene are DFQATT and SNEGSKA (reference sequence). The CDR3 loop is CSARGTGGTMNTEASF. Here the CDR3 DNA reads TGCAGTGCTAGAGGGACAGGGGGAACTATGAACACTGAAGCTTCCTTT.

With respect to this clonotype: The junction departs from germline at one end; a sequencing error may be responsible. The J gene is TRBJ2-7, the V gene TRBV6-2 or TRBV6-3; D is unresolved. This CDR3 spans 13 amino acids. Germline values: CDR1 MNHEY, CDR2 SVGEGT. The CDR3 DNA reads as TGTGCCAGCAGTTACAGGCAGCCCTACGAGCGGTACTTC. Encoded protein: CASSYRQPYERYF.

Turning to this clonotype: The junction and the germline gene differ at one end; a read error may be behind it. The J gene is TRBJ2-7, the V gene TRBV6-1; D not resolved. This CDR3 has 12 residues. Germline V gives CDR1 MNHNS, CDR2 SASEGT. CDR3 sequence reads: CGSSPTWDEQYF. CDR3 bases: TGTGGCAGCAGCCCCACCTGGGACGAGCAGTACTTC.

Comments on this clonotype: A much larger clonotype is one base distant, so this may be a read error. This chain joins TRBV18 and TRBJ2-7; 13 nucleotides line up with TRBD2. This CDR3 has 16 residues. Germline CDR1 and CDR2: KGHSH and LQKENI. CDR3 nucleotides: TGTGCCAGCTCACCGCCGGGACTAGCGGGGTCCTACGCGCAGTACTTC. It yields the protein CASSPPGLAGSYAQYF.

In this sample, this clonotype turned up many times. This chain joins TRBV12-3 or TRBV12-4 and TRBJ2-5, with TRBD1 as a possible D gene (5 bases). Trimming took 0 bases from V and 3 from J, leaving 11 bases between them. This CDR3 region has 15 residues. The DNA of the CDR3 is TGTGCCAGCAGTTTAGCGTATAAGGGGAAAGAGACCCAGTACTTC. It translates to CASSLAYKGKETQYF.

Note on this clonotype: In this CDR3 the conserved last residue, phenylalanine or tryptophan, is missing, so a read error is likely. The chain couples TRBV13 to TRBJ2-4, with D hard to call. CDR3 length: 12 residues. Germline V gives CDR1 PRHDT, CDR2 FYEKMQ (reference sequence). Trimming stripped 3 bases from V and 5 bases from J, with 5 bases between. The CDR3: CASSFGQNIQYL. The CDR3 DNA is TGTGCCAGCAGCTTTGGCCAAAACATTCAGTACTTA.

The chain is built from TRBV10-2 and TRBJ1-1; the D is unclear. Germline values: CDR1 WSHSY, CDR2 SAAADI. Trimming shortened V by 9 bases and J by 0 bases, and 17 bases separated the two germline ends. The CDR3 length is 15 residues. CDR3 DNA: TGCGCCAGTACGTGGGTTAGGGAACTGAACACTGAAGCTTTCTTT. This translates into CASTWVRELNTEAFF.

This clonotype was counted many times. This chain joins TRBV7-9 and TRBJ2-7; the D gene is possibly TRBD1 (6 bases). With 3 bases removed from V and 3 bases from J, the gap between germline ends came to 12 bases. Germline CDR1 and CDR2: SEHNR and FQNEAQ (reference sequence). The CDR3 has 14 amino acids. CDR3 protein: CASSFGEGDYEQYF. The CDR3 DNA sequence: TGTGCCAGCAGCTTCGGAGAGGGGGACTACGAGCAGTACTTC.

The V and J genes are TRBV20-1 and TRBJ2-1; D gene uncertain. Trimming removed 3 bases at V and 3 bases at J, with 9 bases between. The germline CDR1 and CDR2 sequences are DFQATT and SNEGSKA (reference sequence). The CDR3 contains 13 residues. The CDR3 DNA reads TGCAGTGCTAGTGCCTCCTTCTACAATGAGCAGTTCTTC. Translation gives CSASASFYNEQFF.

As regards this clonotype: Since no conserved phenylalanine or tryptophan closes the CDR3, a read error is the likely cause. The chain employs TRBV6-2 or TRBV6-3 and TRBJ1-5; D is possibly TRBD1 (5 bases). Germline V gene sequence: CDR1 MNHEY, CDR2 SVGEGT. This CDR3 spans 14 amino acids. V lost 2 bases and J lost 2, with 7 bases in between. CDR3 loop: CASSYVGGNQPQHS. In DNA, the CDR3 is TGTGCCAGCAGTTACGTGGGGGGCAATCAGCCCCAGCATTCT.

The V and J genes are TRBV27 and TRBJ2-1, with a weak D call TRBD2 (5 bases). CDR1 is MNHEY and CDR2 is SMNVEV in the germline V gene (reference sequence). The CDR3 totals 14 residues. Trimming removed 1 base at V and 9 bases at J, with 13 bases between. This CDR3 is CASSLLGTEGEQFF. CDR3 bases: TGTGCCAGCAGTTTATTGGGAACAGAGGGTGAGCAGTTCTTC.